This T cell receptor (beta chain) comes out of a study of blood T cell repertoires in COVID-19 (TCRdb year 2020). Study-wide context: Samples covering the acute and convalescent phases of COVID-19 were provided by collaborators in the United States, Italy and Spain. The repertoires were released in a freely available public database meant as a resource for research on the immune response to SARS-CoV-2. The prospective study material was composed of cDNA or gDNA derived from T cells, B-cell-depleted T cells, or PBMCs. Sample metadata almost always included a de-identified subject ID, COVID-19 status, age in years and sex. HLA class I and class II types, where available, came from metadata supplied by the sample provider rather than from assay-based typing. Subjects who had been exposed to COVID-19, were actively infected with it, or had recovered from it provided the deeply sampled blood TCRbeta repertoires that made up the dataset. Samples came from the ongoing ImmuneRACE study (first 160 participants) plus 1,254 subjects from 6 global collaborators. Overall study results and their limits: How much clinical and demographic metadata was included differed by source and by participant, and the metadata was provided uncurated.

Worth noting for this clone: Its antigen is currently not known. Per-nucleotide qualities are absent, and no much larger clonotype sits a single base away.

Each collaborating institution followed its own protocols to collect whole blood in K2EDTA tubes. For TCRbeta analysis, collaborators shipped samples in one of three forms: frozen whole blood, isolated PBMCs, or DNA extracted from either of those sample types. The immunoSEQ Assay, a bias-controlled multiplex PCR, was used to amplify TCRbeta CDR3 regions from genomic DNA. On the authors' methods: The number of nucleated cells in each sample was estimated by amplification of reference gene primers within the assay. Sequence reads were collapsed and filtered to measure the absolute abundance of every unique TCRbeta CDR3 rearrangement. For each sample, productive Simpson clonality was calculated by taking the square root of Simpson's diversity index across productive rearrangements. TCRdb mirrors the immuneACCESS table, restricted to in-frame sequences. Some clones are absent from its copies; in checked studies, under half trace to an unresolved V gene, and the reason for the others is unknown. Clonal size and the V and J genes are those of that table, whereas D and trimming came from the DNA. Across this sample there are 210,000 or so clones, with 90% seen only once. The ten largest clonotypes hold around 0.63% of the sample.

Sequencing was performed on peripheral blood. The sequence was obtained from a man aged 45-60 years with acute or convalescent COVID-19.

Here is the DNA: TGTGCCAGCAGCTCCCGACAGGGCCAGTTTTCCTACAATGAGCAGTTCTTC. This sequence encodes CASSSRQGQFSYNEQFF. The chain links TRBV11-2 with TRBJ2-1; 7 central bases correspond to TRBD1. Relative to germline, V is missing 4 bases and J is missing 1 base, with 10 bases of the junction outside any gene match. Including the terminal cysteine and phenylalanine, the CDR3 comprises 17 residues. CDR3 DNA only is kept here, 51 bases in frame from base 1. CDR1 and CDR2, per the germline V gene, are SGHAT and FQNNGV.